This record looks at one TCR beta chain sequence and its context. This clone occurred a few times. Its specific antigen is unknown. No qualities accompany the bases; no much larger clone lies one base away. TCRbeta CDR3 regions were amplified from genomic DNA by means of the immunoSEQ Assay, a bias-controlled multiplex PCR. The authors' analysis ran thus. Within the assay, amplification of reference gene primers was used to estimate how many nucleated cells each sample contained. Sequence reads were collapsed and filtered to measure the absolute abundance of every unique TCRbeta CDR3 rearrangement. For each sample, productive Simpson clonality was calculated as the square root of Simpson's diversity index over productive rearrangements. TCRdb limited this immuneACCESS table to in-frame rearrangements with V and J called. A share of clones is missing; checked studies link under half to unresolved V genes, and the rest is unexplained. From that table come the V and J calls and clone size; the DNA was used to work out D and trimming. For this sample the table gives about 69,000 clones, of which 75% to 80% were detected only once. Of the sample, around 50% falls within the top ten clones.

Collaborating institutions collected whole blood in K2EDTA tubes following their own protocols. For TCRbeta analysis, collaborator samples were shipped as frozen whole blood, as isolated PBMCs, or as DNA extracted from either sample type. This entry belongs to a study of blood T cell repertoires in COVID-19 (TCRdb year 2020). Background for the entire study: Collaborator samples came from the United States, Italy and Spain and covered acute and convalescent phases of COVID-19. Subjects who had been exposed to COVID-19, were actively infected with it, or had recovered from it provided the deeply sampled blood TCRbeta repertoires that made up the dataset. Samples came from the ongoing ImmuneRACE study (first 160 participants) plus 1,254 subjects from 6 global collaborators. A de-identified subject ID, COVID-19 status, age in years and sex were almost always included in the sample metadata. The material from the prospective study consisted of cDNA or gDNA derived from T cells, B-cell-depleted T cells, or PBMCs. A freely available public database, intended as a resource for researchers studying the immune response to SARS-CoV-2, is where the repertoires were released. Where available, HLA class I and class II types were obtained from metadata supplied by the sample provider rather than from assay-based typing. On the study overall, not on this receptor specifically: The amount of clinical and demographic metadata varied by source and participant and was provided uncurated.

Germline trimming: 1 base from V, 3 bases from J; junction bases outside gene matches: 9. CDR1 and CDR2 are drawn from the germline V gene: MNHNS, SASEGT. The CDR3 holds 16 amino acids from the cysteine to the phenylalanine. Kept here is only the CDR3 DNA, which spans 48 bases and is read in frame from base 1. The sequence is built from TRBV6-1 and TRBJ2-7; 7 bases in the middle match TRBD1. The source is a human donor in a cohort sampled during active COVID-19. Sequencing input: peripheral blood. The bases are TGTGCCAGCAGTGAAGACCTGGGGGCAGGGGGCTACGAGCAGTACTTC. Its protein is CASSEDLGAGGYEQYF.